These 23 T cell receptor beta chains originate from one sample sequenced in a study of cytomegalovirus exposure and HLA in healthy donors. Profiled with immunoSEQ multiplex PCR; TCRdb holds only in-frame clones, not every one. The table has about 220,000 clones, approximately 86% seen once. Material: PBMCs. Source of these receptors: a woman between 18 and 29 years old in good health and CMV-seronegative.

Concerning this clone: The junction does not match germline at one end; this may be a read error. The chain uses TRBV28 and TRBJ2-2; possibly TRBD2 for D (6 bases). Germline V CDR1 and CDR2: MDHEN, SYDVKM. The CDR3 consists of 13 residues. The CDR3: CASSLMEFGGLFF. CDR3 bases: TGTGCCAGCAGTTTAATGGAGTTCGGGGGGCTGTTTTTT.

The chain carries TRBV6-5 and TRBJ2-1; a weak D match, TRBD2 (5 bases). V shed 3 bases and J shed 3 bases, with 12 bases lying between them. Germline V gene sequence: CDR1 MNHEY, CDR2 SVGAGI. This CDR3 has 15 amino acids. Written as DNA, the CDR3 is TGTGCCAGCAGTTATCGGCGGGCGGGCTACAATGAGCAGTTCTTC. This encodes CASSYRRAGYNEQFF.

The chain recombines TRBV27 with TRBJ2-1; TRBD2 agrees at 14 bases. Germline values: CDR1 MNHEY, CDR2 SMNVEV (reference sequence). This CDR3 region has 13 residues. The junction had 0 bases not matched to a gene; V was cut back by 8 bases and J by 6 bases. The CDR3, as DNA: TGTGCCAGCGGACTAGCGGGAGGCAATGAGCAGTTCTTC. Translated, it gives CASGLAGGNEQFF.

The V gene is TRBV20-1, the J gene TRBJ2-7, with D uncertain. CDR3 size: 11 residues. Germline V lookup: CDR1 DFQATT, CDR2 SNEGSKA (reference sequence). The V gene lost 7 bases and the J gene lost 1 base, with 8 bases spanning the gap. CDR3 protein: CSGRRSYEQYF. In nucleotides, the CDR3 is TGCAGTGGACGGCGGTCCTACGAGCAGTACTTC.

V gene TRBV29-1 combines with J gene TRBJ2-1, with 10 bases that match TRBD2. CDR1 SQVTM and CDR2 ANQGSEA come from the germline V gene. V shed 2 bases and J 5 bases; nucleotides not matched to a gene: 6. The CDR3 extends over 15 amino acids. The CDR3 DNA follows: TGCAGCGTTGAAAAAATAGCGGGAGGCAACAATGAGCAGTTCTTC. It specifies CSVEKIAGGNNEQFF.

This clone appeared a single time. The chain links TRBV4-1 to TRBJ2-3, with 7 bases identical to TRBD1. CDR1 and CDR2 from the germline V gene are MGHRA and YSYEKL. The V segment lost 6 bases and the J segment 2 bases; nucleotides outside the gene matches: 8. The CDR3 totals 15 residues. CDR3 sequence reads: CASSRGQENTDTQYF. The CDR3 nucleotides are TGCGCCAGCAGTCGCGGACAGGAGAACACAGATACGCAGTATTTT.

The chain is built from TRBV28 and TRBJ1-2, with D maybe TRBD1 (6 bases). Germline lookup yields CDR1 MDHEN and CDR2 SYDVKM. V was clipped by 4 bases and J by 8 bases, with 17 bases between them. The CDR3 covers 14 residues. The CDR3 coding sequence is TGTGCCAGCAGTTCCCCGGACAGAGTCGGCGGCTACACCTTC. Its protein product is CASSSPDRVGGYTF.

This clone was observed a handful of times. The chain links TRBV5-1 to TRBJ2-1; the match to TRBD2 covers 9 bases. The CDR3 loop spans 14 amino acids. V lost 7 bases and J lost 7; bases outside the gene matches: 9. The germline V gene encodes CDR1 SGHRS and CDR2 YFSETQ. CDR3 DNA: TGCGCCAGCGAGTCGGCGGGAGGGTCTAATGAGCAGTTCTTC. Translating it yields CASESAGGSNEQFF.

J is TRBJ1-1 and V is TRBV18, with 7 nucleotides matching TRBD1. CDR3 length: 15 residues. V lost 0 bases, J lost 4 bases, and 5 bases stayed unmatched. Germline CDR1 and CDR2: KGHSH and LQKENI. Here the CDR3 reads CASSPPSQGTTEAFF. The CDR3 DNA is TGTGCCAGCTCACCACCCTCACAGGGGACCACTGAAGCTTTCTTT.

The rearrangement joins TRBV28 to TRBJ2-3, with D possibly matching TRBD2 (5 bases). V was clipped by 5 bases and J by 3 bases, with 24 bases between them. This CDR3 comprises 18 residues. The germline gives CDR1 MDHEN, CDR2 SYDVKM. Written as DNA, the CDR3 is TGTGCCAGCAGTCCTTTCTTAGCTAGCCCCAGAGGTACAGATACGCAGTATTTT. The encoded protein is CASSPFLASPRGTDTQYF.

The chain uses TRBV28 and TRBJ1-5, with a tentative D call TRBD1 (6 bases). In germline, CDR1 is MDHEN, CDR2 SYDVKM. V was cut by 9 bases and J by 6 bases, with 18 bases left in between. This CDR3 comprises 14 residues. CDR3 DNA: TGTGCCAGTACAACCGGGACAATAGGTCAGCCCCAGCATTTT. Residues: CASTTGTIGQPQHF.

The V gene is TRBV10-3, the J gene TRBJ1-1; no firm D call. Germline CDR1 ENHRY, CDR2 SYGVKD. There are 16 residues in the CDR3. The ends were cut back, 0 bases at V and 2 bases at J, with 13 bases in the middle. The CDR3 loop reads CAISESLGRGNTEAFF. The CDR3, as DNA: TGTGCCATCAGTGAGTCCCTCGGTCGGGGAAACACTGAAGCTTTCTTT.

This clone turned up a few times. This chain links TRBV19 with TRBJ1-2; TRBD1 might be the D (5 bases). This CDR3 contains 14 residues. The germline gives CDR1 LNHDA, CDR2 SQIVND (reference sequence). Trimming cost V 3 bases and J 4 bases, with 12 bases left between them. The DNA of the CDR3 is TGTGCCAGTAGTATGGCAGGGTTGGCCTATGGCTACACCTTC. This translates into CASSMAGLAYGYTF.

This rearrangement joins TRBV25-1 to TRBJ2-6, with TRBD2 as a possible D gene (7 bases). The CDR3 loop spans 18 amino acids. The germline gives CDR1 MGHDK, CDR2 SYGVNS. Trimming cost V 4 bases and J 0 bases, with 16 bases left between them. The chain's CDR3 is CASSGLPGEGSGANVLTF. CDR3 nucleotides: TGTGCCAGCAGTGGCCTACCAGGGGAGGGCTCTGGGGCCAACGTCCTGACTTTC.

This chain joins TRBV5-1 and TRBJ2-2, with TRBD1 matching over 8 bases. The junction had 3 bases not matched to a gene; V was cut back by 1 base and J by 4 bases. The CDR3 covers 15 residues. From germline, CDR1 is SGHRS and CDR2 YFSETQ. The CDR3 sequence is CASSLSTGGTGELFF. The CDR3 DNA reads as TGCGCCAGCAGCTTGTCAACAGGGGGCACCGGGGAGCTGTTTTTT.

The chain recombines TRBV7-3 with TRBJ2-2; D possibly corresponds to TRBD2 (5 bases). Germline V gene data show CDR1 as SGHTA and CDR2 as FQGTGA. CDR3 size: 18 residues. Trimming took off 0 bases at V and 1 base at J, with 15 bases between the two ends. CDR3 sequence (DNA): TGTGCCAGCAGCTTAACGGGAGTCGGGATTTTGAACACCGGGGAGCTGTTTTTT. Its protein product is CASSLTGVGILNTGELFF.

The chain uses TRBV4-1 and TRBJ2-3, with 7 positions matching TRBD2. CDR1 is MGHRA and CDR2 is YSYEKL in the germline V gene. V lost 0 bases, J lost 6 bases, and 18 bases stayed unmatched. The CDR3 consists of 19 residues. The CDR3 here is CASSQDGLGNGGFSDTQYF. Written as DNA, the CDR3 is TGCGCCAGCAGCCAAGATGGACTAGGGAACGGCGGTTTTTCGGATACGCAGTATTTT.

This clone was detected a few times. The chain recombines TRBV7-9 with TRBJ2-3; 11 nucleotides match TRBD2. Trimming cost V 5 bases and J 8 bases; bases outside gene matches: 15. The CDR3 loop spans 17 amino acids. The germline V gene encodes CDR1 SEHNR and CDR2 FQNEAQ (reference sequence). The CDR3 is CASSTSRLAGPPPTQYF. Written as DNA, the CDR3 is TGTGCCAGCAGCACCAGTCGACTAGCGGGACCGCCTCCTACGCAGTATTTT.

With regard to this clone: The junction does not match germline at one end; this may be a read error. The CDR3 protein is CASSADPRTPVNF. CDR3 coding DNA: TGTGCCAGCAGCGCCGATCCTCGGACTCCAGTGAACTTC. The J gene is TRBJ2-7, the V gene TRBV9; D may be TRBD2 (5 bases). CDR1 is SGDLS, CDR2 YYNGEE, per germline. CDR3 length: 13 amino acids. Based on the CDR3 plus reference TRBV9 and TRBJ2-7, the full variable domain is DSGVTQTPKHLITATGQRVTLRCSPRSGDLSVYWYQQSLDQGLQFLIQYYNGEERAKGNILERFSAQQFPDLHSELNLSSLELGDSALYFCASSADPRTPVNFGPGTRLTVT.

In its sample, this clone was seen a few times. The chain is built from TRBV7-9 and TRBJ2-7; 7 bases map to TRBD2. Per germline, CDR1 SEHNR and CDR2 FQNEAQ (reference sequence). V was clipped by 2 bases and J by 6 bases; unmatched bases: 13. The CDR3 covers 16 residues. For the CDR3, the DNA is TGTGCCAGCAGCTTATCCCACCGCGGTGGGAGGGGCGAGCAGTACTTC. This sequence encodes CASSLSHRGGRGEQYF. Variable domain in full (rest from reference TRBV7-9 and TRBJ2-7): DTGVSQNPRHKITKRGQNVTFRCDPISEHNRLYWYRQTLGQGPEFLTYFQNEAQLEKSRLLSDRFSAERPKGSFSTLEIQRTEQGDSAMYLCASSLSHRGGRGEQYFGPGTRLTVT.

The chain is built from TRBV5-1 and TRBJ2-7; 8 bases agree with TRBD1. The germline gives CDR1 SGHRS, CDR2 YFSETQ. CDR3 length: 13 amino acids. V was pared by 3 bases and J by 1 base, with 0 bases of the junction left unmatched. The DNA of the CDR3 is TGCGCCAGCAGCTGGACAGGGTCCTACGAGCAGTACTTC. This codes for CASSWTGSYEQYF.

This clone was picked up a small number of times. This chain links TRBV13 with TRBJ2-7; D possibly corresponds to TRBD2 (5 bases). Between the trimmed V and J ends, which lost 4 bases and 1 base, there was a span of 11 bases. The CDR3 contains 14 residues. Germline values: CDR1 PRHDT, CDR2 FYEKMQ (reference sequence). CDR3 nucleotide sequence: TGTGCCAGCAGCTCCACCGGGGAATCCTACGAGCAGTACTTC. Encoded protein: CASSSTGESYEQYF.

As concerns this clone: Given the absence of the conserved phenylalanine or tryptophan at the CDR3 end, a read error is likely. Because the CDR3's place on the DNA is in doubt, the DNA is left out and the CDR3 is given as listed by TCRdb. CDR3 loop: CASSLPNQPGQKG. The chain recombines TRBV27 with TRBJ2-7; the table gives TRBD1 as D, unverified against the DNA. Germline V CDR1 and CDR2: MNHEY, SMNVEV (reference sequence). The CDR3 length equals 13 residues, ends included.